These 15 T cell receptor beta chains share one sample of origin, sequenced in a study of blood T cell repertoires in COVID-19. The table came from immunoSEQ multiplex PCR; TCRdb's copy has only in-frame clones and leaves some out. The data hold roughly 100,000 clones, with around 81% observed a single time. The sample comprised peripheral blood. These receptors all stem from a man at least 80 years old with acute or convalescent COVID-19.

On this clone itself: The same CDR3 is also encoded by other DNA sequences in this sample. The chain is built from TRBV18 and TRBJ2-1; TRBD1 might be the D (5 bases). Trimming took 3 bases from V and 5 from J, leaving 8 bases between them. The length of the CDR3 is 13 residues. Germline V gene sequence: CDR1 KGHSH, CDR2 LQKENI. This CDR3 is CASSPRRDNEQFF. The CDR3 DNA reads TGTGCCAGCTCACCTCGCAGGGACAATGAGCAGTTCTTC. The variable domain in full, completed from reference TRBV18 and TRBJ2-1, reads NAGVMQNPRHLVRRRGQEARLRCSPMKGHSHVYWYRQLPEEGLKFMVYLQKENIIDESGMPKERFSAEFPKEGPSILRIQQVVRGDSAAYFCASSPRRDNEQFFGPGTRLTVL.

This clone was seen many times. This sequence joins TRBV11-2 and TRBJ2-1; 8 bases are shared with TRBD2. The CDR3 runs to 14 residues. The V gene's germline CDR1 is SGHAT and CDR2 FQNNGV. The V segment lost 2 bases and the J segment 9 bases; nucleotides outside the gene matches: 6. DNA for the CDR3: TGTGCCAGCAGCTTATACAGCGGGAGATCTGAGCAGTTCTTC. Protein sequence: CASSLYSGRSEQFF.

V is TRBV21-1 and J is TRBJ2-7; the table's TRBD1 call for D was not verified on the DNA. TRBV21-1 is shown as a pseudogene. The CDR3 is 19 residues long. The CDR3 bases are TGTGCCAGCAGCAAAGTCCGAAAGCTAAGACAGGTTGCCCCCTACGAGCAGTACTTC. Its translation: CASSKVRKLRQVAPYEQYF.

This chain links TRBV6-5 with TRBJ1-2, with 10 bases identical to TRBD1. Germline CDR1 reads MNHEY; CDR2 reads SVGAGI. Trimming removed 8 bases from V and 8 bases from J; junction bases left unmatched: 5. CDR3 length: 12 residues. The CDR3, as DNA: TGTGCCAGCGGGGACAGGGGACGGGGCTACACCTTC. Its protein is CASGDRGRGYTF.

The V call is TRBV19, the J call TRBJ1-5, with D possibly matching TRBD1 (5 bases). CDR3 length equals 14 residues. In germline, CDR1 is LNHDA, CDR2 SQIVND (reference sequence). The germline V and J ends were trimmed by 5 bases and 5 bases, with 13 bases remaining between them. CDR3 sequence: CASSLQAFDQPQHF. In nucleotides, the CDR3 is TGTGCCAGTAGTTTACAGGCCTTCGATCAGCCCCAGCATTTT.

V gene TRBV20-1 combines with J gene TRBJ1-4; D call uncertain. Germline V gene data show CDR1 as DFQATT and CDR2 as SNEGSKA (reference sequence). The V end lost 3 bases, the J end lost 5 bases, and 4 bases lay between the germline ends. The CDR3 is made up of 11 amino acids. The CDR3 sequence is CSASSNEKLFF. CDR3 sequence (DNA): TGCAGTGCTAGCTCCAATGAAAAACTGTTTTTT.

The V and J genes are TRBV6-5 and TRBJ2-4; a possible D gene is TRBD2 (6 bases). The CDR3 contains 15 residues. Per the germline V gene, CDR1 is MNHEY and CDR2 is SVGAGI. Trimming left V 5 bases short and J 2 bases short, with 13 bases between. The CDR3 coding sequence is TGTGCCAGCAGTCCTCCCGGGGGTTCCAAAAACATTCAGTACTTC. The encoded protein is CASSPPGGSKNIQYF.

The genes are TRBV6-2 or TRBV6-3 and TRBJ2-5, with D maybe TRBD2 (5 bases). Per germline, CDR1 MNHEY and CDR2 SVGEGT. V was trimmed by 0 bases and J by 5 bases, leaving 13 bases between them. This CDR3 comprises 15 residues. The CDR3, as DNA: TGTGCCAGCAGTTACTCGGGCGGGCAGGCGGAGACCCAGTACTTC. Its protein product is CASSYSGGQAETQYF.

V is TRBV5-1 and J is TRBJ2-1; the match to TRBD1 covers 8 bases. Trimming removed 4 bases from V and 8 bases from J; junction bases left unmatched: 8. The CDR3 contains 14 residues. CDR1 and CDR2 (germline): SGHRS, YFSETQ. The CDR3 loop is CASSLGQAGDEQFF. For the CDR3, the DNA is TGCGCCAGCAGCCTGGGACAGGCGGGCGATGAGCAGTTCTTC.

The chain has TRBV2 and TRBJ1-6; D uncertain. Deletions cut 6 bases from V and 8 bases from J, with 11 bases between. Germline loops: CDR1 SNHLY, CDR2 FYNNEI. The CDR3 is made up of 13 amino acids. The CDR3 loop reads CASRTSPHSPLHF. CDR3 bases: TGTGCCAGCAGGACAAGCCCTCATTCACCCCTCCACTTT.

As regards this clone: This same CDR3 is encoded by further DNA sequences in the sample. The CDR3 region has the DNA TGCGCCAGCAGCCCACGGACTAGCGGAACCGGGGAGCTGTTTTTT. It is translated as CASSPRTSGTGELFF. The V gene is TRBV5-1, the J gene TRBJ2-2, with 10 nucleotides matching TRBD2. Trimming cost V 4 bases and J 5 bases; bases outside gene matches: 5. The CDR3 extends over 15 amino acids. CDR1 and CDR2 (germline): SGHRS, YFSETQ.

As DNA, the CDR3 is TGTGCCATCAGTGAGACCGCTCCCGGACTAGCGGGAAATAGGAATGAGCAGTTCTTC. This codes for CAISETAPGLAGNRNEQFF. This chain uses TRBV10-3 with TRBJ2-1; 12 bases map to TRBD2. Losses at the gene ends were 2 bases for V and 7 bases for J; bases not matched to a gene: 15. The length of the CDR3 is 19 residues. The V gene's germline CDR1 is ENHRY and CDR2 SYGVKD.

This clone was seen a single time. V is TRBV2 and J is TRBJ2-3, with TRBD2 matching 7 bases. The germline gives CDR1 SNHLY, CDR2 FYNNEI. V lost 0 bases, J lost 6 bases, and 6 bases stayed unmatched. This CDR3 is built from 15 residues. CDR3 amino acids: CASSEAGGRVDTQYF. Here the CDR3 DNA reads TGTGCCAGCAGTGAAGCTGGAGGGAGGGTGGATACGCAGTATTTT.

In nucleotides, the CDR3 is TGTGCCAGCAGCTTAGAGAGGGCAGGCAACACCGGGGAGCTGTTTTTT. Amino acids: CASSLERAGNTGELFF. The rearrangement links TRBV7-2 to TRBJ2-2; tentative D call: TRBD2 (5 bases). The CDR3 length is 16 residues. Trimming shortened V by 1 base and J by 2 bases, and 11 bases separated the two germline ends. Germline V CDR1 and CDR2: SGHTA, FQGNSA.

In this sample, this clone turned up once. The chain employs TRBV5-6 and TRBJ1-2; D possibly corresponds to TRBD1 (5 bases). The CDR3 runs 12 residues. V lost 3 bases and J lost 4, with 7 bases in between. Germline values: CDR1 SGHDT, CDR2 YYEEEE. The CDR3 DNA reads as TGTGCCAGCAGCTACAGGATCTATGGCTACACCTTC. Translating it yields CASSYRIYGYTF.